The 23 T cell receptor beta chains presented below share a single source sample, sequenced in a study of regulatory T cells in long-lasting Graves disease. Time point of the sample: persistent/refractory GD, antithyroid drugs over 5 years with positive TRAb. Following extraction of RNA from PBMCs, that RNA was used to make the TCR library. Libraries of TCR beta came from iRepertoire HTBI primers plus Arm-PCR of CDR3 regions. TCRdb re-analysed the multiplex PCR reads in MiXCR, keeping a single row per CDR3 protein. The sample holds hundreds of thousands of distinct CDR3 sequences, under 25% seen once. The starting material was peripheral blood mononuclear cells (PBMCs), obtained when the disease was refractory, from a patient treated with antithyroid drugs. The receptor set was obtained from a female donor with Graves disease.

This chain links TRBV5-6 with TRBJ2-7; the D gene is possibly TRBD1 (6 bases). Germline V gene lookup returns CDR1 SGHDT and CDR2 YYEEEE. This CDR3 contains 12 residues. Trimming removed 3 bases at V and 3 bases at J, with 7 bases between. CDR3 region: CASSWGHYEQYF. As DNA, the CDR3 is TGTGCCAGCAGCTGGGGACACTACGAGCAGTACTTC.

This clonotype was picked up many times. The genes are TRBV28 and TRBJ1-5; D possibly corresponds to TRBD1 (5 bases). V lost 3 bases and J 2 bases, leaving 17 bases between the germline ends. The germline gives CDR1 MDHEN, CDR2 SYDVKM. The CDR3 runs 17 residues. This CDR3 reads CASSLRGGGYGNQPQHF. As DNA, the CDR3 is TGTGCCAGCAGTTTGCGGGGTGGGGGTTATGGCAATCAGCCCCAGCATTTT.

The table lists this clonotype with a few counts. This chain links TRBV19 with TRBJ1-5, with D uncertain. The CDR3 spans 14 residues. Looked up from germline, CDR1 is LNHDA and CDR2 is SQIVND (reference sequence). V dropped 5 bases and J dropped 3 bases, with 11 bases sitting between them. The CDR3 loop reads CASSRRRVNQPQHF. CDR3 DNA sequence: TGTGCCAGTAGTCGGAGGAGGGTCAATCAGCCCCAGCATTTT.

This clonotype was recorded a few times. V gene TRBV24-1 combines with J gene TRBJ2-2; possibly TRBD1 for D (5 bases). The CDR3 length is 16 residues. The ends were cut back, 0 bases at V and 1 base at J, with 8 bases in the middle. Looked up from germline, CDR1 is KGHDR and CDR2 is SFDVKD. CDR3 coding DNA: TGTGCCACCAGTGATTTGCAGGGTCTGAACACCGGGGAGCTGTTTTTT. This translates into CATSDLQGLNTGELFF.

This clonotype was observed a few times. The DNA of the CDR3 is TGTGCCAGCAGCCCCCGAACCACAGATACGCAGTATTTT. The encoded protein is CASSPRTTDTQYF. The V gene is TRBV7-2, the J gene TRBJ2-3; the D is unclear. This CDR3 contains 13 residues. Trimming stripped 5 bases from V and 2 bases from J, with 8 bases between. CDR1 is SGHTA, CDR2 FQGNSA, per germline.

As for this clonotype: A much larger clonotype is one base distant, so this may be a read error. The rearrangement uses TRBV7-2 and TRBJ2-5, with TRBD1 identical over 9 bases. The germline CDR1 and CDR2 sequences are SGHTA and FQGNSA. The junction had 4 bases not matched to a gene; V was cut back by 5 bases and J by 3 bases. This CDR3 is 14 amino acids long. As DNA, the CDR3 is TGTGCCAGCAGCGACCGGGACAGGGAAGAGACCCAGTACTTC. This sequence encodes CASSDRDREETQYF.

This rearrangement joins TRBV4-1 to TRBJ2-7; 7 positions agree with TRBD1. CDR1 MGHRA and CDR2 YSYEKL come from the germline V gene. Losses at the gene ends were 4 bases for V and 7 bases for J; bases not matched to a gene: 13. CDR3 length equals 15 residues. The CDR3 region is CASSRSGTAKTEQYF. The CDR3 bases are TGCGCCAGCAGCCGATCAGGGACAGCCAAAACTGAGCAGTACTTC.

This clonotype came up many times. The chain combines TRBV11-2 with TRBJ2-7; D is undetermined. The CDR3 covers 15 residues. Germline V gene data show CDR1 as SGHAT and CDR2 as FQNNGV. V shed 1 base and J shed 0 bases, with 10 bases lying between them. The CDR3 region has the DNA TGTGCCAGCAGCTTAGGGCCCATGAGCTCCTACGAGCAGTACTTC. Protein product: CASSLGPMSSYEQYF.

In this sample, this clonotype turned up many times. The chain joins TRBV5-5 to TRBJ2-7; the D is unclear. The CDR3 extends over 14 amino acids. CDR1 SGHKS and CDR2 YYEKEE come from the germline V gene (reference sequence). V was shortened by 4 bases and J by 2 bases, with 13 bases between the two germline ends. CDR3 sequence: CASSLPPAPYEQYF. Here the CDR3 DNA reads TGTGCCAGCAGCCTCCCCCCGGCCCCCTACGAGCAGTACTTC. The full variable domain, in which reference TRBV5-5 and TRBJ2-7 provide the parts outside the CDR3, is DAGVTQSPTHLIKTRGQQVTLRCSPISGHKSVSWYQQVLGQGPQFIFQYYEKEERGRGNFPDRFSARQFPNYSSELNVNALLLGDSALYLCASSLPPAPYEQYFGPGTRLTVT.

The sample holds a few counts of this clonotype. The rearrangement links TRBV27 to TRBJ2-7; 8 nucleotides match TRBD1. V gave up 4 bases and J gave up 6 bases; unmatched junction bases: 11. The CDR3 runs 15 residues. Germline V CDR1 and CDR2: MNHEY, SMNVEV (reference sequence). The CDR3 DNA is TGTGCCAGCAGTTCCCTTCAACAGGGGGTTGGCGAGCAGTACTTC. Translated, it gives CASSSLQQGVGEQYF.

V is TRBV6-1 and J is TRBJ1-2; D not certain. Trimming left V 0 bases short and J 12 bases short, with 14 bases between. The CDR3 is 13 amino acids. CDR1 and CDR2 (germline): MNHNS, SASEGT. CDR3: CASSEAAAYRHTF. The CDR3, as DNA: TGTGCCAGCAGTGAAGCGGCAGCCTATCGCCACACCTTC.

The chain employs TRBV28 and TRBJ2-3; TRBD1 matches 11 bases. The CDR3 contains 18 residues. V lost 4 bases, J lost 6 bases, and 15 bases stayed unmatched. CDR1 and CDR2 from the germline V gene are MDHEN and SYDVKM. The CDR3 region is CASSSYGTGGLNRDTQYF. CDR3 in DNA: TGTGCCAGCAGTTCCTACGGGACAGGGGGATTGAATAGGGATACGCAGTATTTT.

This clonotype was seen more than once but under ten times. DNA of the CDR3: TGTGCCAGCAGCTATACTAGCAACTACGAGCAGTACTTC. This codes for CASSYTSNYEQYF. This chain links TRBV5-5 with TRBJ2-7, with D perhaps TRBD2 (6 bases). The CDR3 covers 13 residues. Trimming stripped 3 bases from V and 3 bases from J, with 10 bases between. Germline CDR1 and CDR2: SGHKS and YYEKEE (reference sequence).

V usage is TRBV10-3 and J usage is TRBJ2-5, with 9 positions matching TRBD2. The junction had 14 bases not matched to a gene; V was cut back by 3 bases and J by 6 bases. The CDR3 loop spans 17 amino acids. Germline V lookup: CDR1 ENHRY, CDR2 SYGVKD. This CDR3 is CAISDPQYLAGRQTQYF. Written as DNA, the CDR3 is TGTGCCATCAGTGATCCTCAGTATCTAGCGGGACGGCAGACCCAGTACTTC.

This clonotype was seen many times. A read error may account for a junction end that differs from germline. The chain links TRBV28 to TRBJ1-4; D unclear. Germline CDR1 is MDHEN and CDR2 is SYDVKM. The CDR3 totals 13 residues. The CDR3 is CASSLGVNEQLFF. The CDR3 coding sequence is TGTGCCAGCAGTTTAGGGGTTAATGAACAACTGTTTTTT.

Ten or more counts support this clonotype. The chain uses TRBV12-3 or TRBV12-4 and TRBJ1-4; TRBD1 aligns across 7 bases. This CDR3 contains 14 residues. V was clipped by 6 bases and J by 4 bases; unmatched bases: 5. The CDR3 DNA is TGTGCCAGCAGCCCGGGACAGCTTAATGAAAAACTGTTTTTT. This encodes CASSPGQLNEKLFF.

V gene TRBV12-3 or TRBV12-4 combines with J gene TRBJ1-3; 7 nucleotides agree with TRBD1. This CDR3 is 14 amino acids long. With V trimmed by 10 bases and J by 1 base, 7 bases remained unmatched. CDR3 loop: CATRRGHSGNTIYF. The CDR3 DNA is TGTGCCACCAGGAGGGGGCATTCTGGAAACACCATATATTTT.

The rearrangement links TRBV11-3 to TRBJ2-7, with D unresolved. This CDR3 is 15 amino acids long. Per the germline V gene, CDR1 is SGHNT and CDR2 is YENEEA. The germline V and J ends were trimmed by 2 bases and 4 bases, with 15 bases remaining between them. Written as DNA, the CDR3 is TGTGCCAGCAGCTTAAGGCGAGGACCCTTTTACGAGCAGTACTTC. Its translation: CASSLRRGPFYEQYF.

This chain connects TRBV10-3 to TRBJ2-7, with D tentatively TRBD1 or TRBD2 (5 bases each). Germline loops: CDR1 ENHRY, CDR2 SYGVKD. V lost 4 bases and J lost 1, with 14 bases in between. The CDR3 totals 15 residues. The CDR3 DNA sequence: TGTGCCATCAGTGCCGCCGGGACGGTTTCCTACGAGCAGTACTTC. This gives the protein CAISAAGTVSYEQYF.

The gene calls are TRBV19 and TRBJ2-7; D is possibly TRBD1 or TRBD2 (5 bases each). V was trimmed by 3 bases and J by 2 bases, leaving 14 bases between them. Looked up from germline, CDR1 is LNHDA and CDR2 is SQIVND (reference sequence). This CDR3 is built from 15 residues. CDR3 DNA: TGTGCCAGTAGTATCTCGATTGAGGGGACCTACGAGCAGTACTTC. Residues: CASSISIEGTYEQYF.

This clonotype was seen more than once but under ten times. The chain has TRBV5-5 and TRBJ1-2; a possible D gene is TRBD1 (5 bases). The V and J ends lost 1 base and 0 bases respectively, with 10 bases between them. The CDR3 extends over 15 amino acids. Germline-derived CDR1 and CDR2 are SGHKS and YYEKEE (reference sequence). The CDR3 DNA reads as TGTGCCAGCAGCTTGAAGGGGATGACTAACTATGGCTACACCTTC. It is translated as CASSLKGMTNYGYTF.

The gene calls are TRBV4-1 and TRBJ1-6; D possibly corresponds to TRBD1 (5 bases). Trimming took off 4 bases at V and 10 bases at J, with 23 bases between the two ends. The germline CDR1 and CDR2 sequences are MGHRA and YSYEKL. This CDR3 is built from 17 residues. The CDR3 reads CASSRGAGIRPRSPLHF. The CDR3, as DNA: TGCGCCAGCAGCCGCGGGGCAGGGATCCGACCGAGGTCACCCCTCCACTTT.

There are many counts of this clonotype. The chain is built from TRBV12-3 or TRBV12-4 and TRBJ1-2; TRBD1 agrees at 9 bases. The V gene end was trimmed by 5 bases and the J gene end by 6 bases; junction bases not matched to a gene: 7. CDR3 length: 14 residues. CDR3 coding DNA: TGTGCCAGCAGTAGGGACAGGGACTTTAATGGCTACACCTTC. Amino acid sequence: CASSRDRDFNGYTF.